The 23 T cell receptor beta chains reported below all come from one sample, sequenced in a study of T cell repertoires in cytomegalovirus infection. TCRdb used MiXCR to reprocess the reads, holding one entry per CDR3 protein. The table has hundreds of thousands of distinct CDR3 sequences, over 9% seen once. The sequenced material came from PBMCs. The receptors derive from a human donor in good health (CMV status not recorded). Some clones in this sample may be carry-over from other donors' samples.

In its sample, this clonotype was seen a few times. The chain uses TRBV9 and TRBJ2-1; perhaps TRBD1 as D (5 bases). Trimming shortened V by 0 bases and J by 4 bases, and 8 bases separated the two germline ends. The CDR3 length is 14 residues. Per the germline V gene, CDR1 is SGDLS and CDR2 is YYNGEE. The CDR3 sequence is CASSVADTYNEQFF. The CDR3 bases are TGTGCCAGCAGCGTAGCGGACACGTACAATGAGCAGTTCTTC. The variable domain in full, with the rest retrieved from reference TRBV9 and TRBJ2-1, is DSGVTQTPKHLITATGQRVTLRCSPRSGDLSVYWYQQSLDQGLQFLIQYYNGEERAKGNILERFSAQQFPDLHSELNLSSLELGDSALYFCASSVADTYNEQFFGPGTRLTVL.

The table lists this clonotype with many counts. V gene TRBV28 combines with J gene TRBJ2-1; TRBD1 agrees at 9 bases. The CDR3 totals 14 residues. Germline V gene lookup returns CDR1 MDHEN and CDR2 SYDVKM. After removal of 6 bases from V and 8 bases from J, the junction contained 8 bases not matched to a gene. The CDR3 sequence: CASSPPGQGHEQFF. As DNA, the CDR3 is TGTGCCAGCAGCCCCCCGGGACAGGGCCATGAGCAGTTCTTC.

The chain uses TRBV20-1 and TRBJ2-3, with TRBD2 identical over 8 bases. The trim removed 2 bases at V and 4 bases at J, leaving 8 bases unmatched. CDR1 is DFQATT and CDR2 is SNEGSKA in the germline V gene (reference sequence). The CDR3 runs 15 residues. DNA of the CDR3: TGCAGTGCTAGAACGGCGGGAGGAGGCCCAGATACGCAGTATTTT. Protein sequence: CSARTAGGGPDTQYF.

Ten or more counts support this clonotype. The rearrangement uses TRBV7-2 and TRBJ2-1, with D tentatively TRBD2 (6 bases). The CDR3 extends over 14 amino acids. In germline, CDR1 is SGHTA, CDR2 FQGNSA. V gave up 9 bases and J gave up 4 bases, with 16 bases separating them. CDR3 nucleotides: TGTGCCAGTTCCGTAGCCGCGGGATACAATGAGCAGTTCTTC. Amino acids: CASSVAAGYNEQFF.

This clonotype was seen ten or more times. The gene calls are TRBV19 and TRBJ1-1; the D is unclear. Germline loops: CDR1 LNHDA, CDR2 SQIVND (reference sequence). Between the trimmed V and J ends, which lost 5 bases and 0 bases, there was a span of 10 bases. This CDR3 is built from 14 residues. The CDR3 region has the DNA TGTGCCAGTAGTCCGCCGATGCTGAACACTGAAGCTTTCTTT. Amino acids: CASSPPMLNTEAFF.

Many counts were recorded for this clonotype. The V and J genes are TRBV11-2 and TRBJ2-7; 8 nucleotides line up with TRBD2. J was trimmed by 1 base and V by 4 bases; bases with no gene match: 12. This CDR3 spans 17 amino acids. Germline CDR1 reads SGHAT; CDR2 reads FQNNGV. The CDR3 protein is CASSSGGAAGRSYEQYF. Here the CDR3 DNA reads TGTGCCAGCAGCTCGGGGGGGGCAGCGGGTCGATCCTACGAGCAGTACTTC. The full variable domain, in which reference TRBV11-2 and TRBJ2-7 provide the parts outside the CDR3, is EAGVAQSPRYKIIEKRQSVAFWCNPISGHATLYWYQQILGQGPKLLIQFQNNGVVDDSQLPKDRFSAERLKGVDSTLKIQPAKLEDSAVYLCASSSGGAAGRSYEQYFGPGTRLTVT.

This clonotype was seen many times. V usage is TRBV7-9 and J usage is TRBJ1-2; the D is unclear. The CDR3 covers 12 residues. V lost 11 bases, J lost 9 bases, and 19 bases lay in between. CDR1 and CDR2 from the germline V gene are SEHNR and FQNEAQ (reference sequence). The DNA for the CDR3 is TGTGCCGTAGACCGGGATGCCACGAGCTACACCTTC. The encoded protein is CAVDRDATSYTF.

The V and J genes are TRBV27 and TRBJ1-1; D is uncertain. The CDR3 covers 13 residues. Trimming stripped 10 bases from V and 1 base from J, with 13 bases between. The germline gives CDR1 MNHEY, CDR2 SMNVEV (reference sequence). The CDR3 nucleotides are TGTGCCACCGCCCGGCGTTGGAACACTGAAGCTTTCTTT. Its protein is CATARRWNTEAFF.

This clonotype was observed at least ten times. CDR3 loop: CASSSLWTASYEQYF. The CDR3 bases are TGTGCCAGCAGTTCCCTCTGGACAGCCTCCTACGAGCAGTACTTC. The J gene is TRBJ2-7, the V gene TRBV28, with D tentatively TRBD1 (6 bases). The CDR3 runs to 15 residues. The germline V gene has CDR1 MDHEN and CDR2 SYDVKM. V lost 4 bases and J 0 bases, leaving 13 bases between the germline ends.

This clonotype was seen only a few times. The J gene is TRBJ1-6, the V gene TRBV4-2; 8 nucleotides match TRBD1. CDR3 length: 17 residues. V trimming: 3 bases; J trimming: 5 bases; junction bases outside the gene matches: 9. The germline V gene has CDR1 LGHNA and CDR2 YNFKEQ. CDR3 sequence (DNA): TGTGCCAGCAGCCAGCCGGAAGGCAGGGGGCATAATTCACCCCTCCACTTT. Protein product: CASSQPEGRGHNSPLHF.

This clonotype was seen many times. This sequence joins TRBV5-8 and TRBJ1-4; the D is unclear. Per the germline V gene, CDR1 is SGHTS and CDR2 is YDEGEE. V was shortened by 2 bases and J by 8 bases, with 16 bases between the two germline ends. The CDR3 loop spans 15 amino acids. CDR3 nucleotide sequence: TGTGCCAGCAGCTTCCAGTTTACCACAGTAGAAAAACTGTTTTTT. This codes for CASSFQFTTVEKLFF.

This clonotype was counted many times. The rearrangement uses TRBV20-1 and TRBJ1-1; tentative D call: TRBD1 (6 bases). The CDR3 totals 15 residues. Germline lookup yields CDR1 DFQATT and CDR2 SNEGSKA (reference sequence). The germline V and J ends were trimmed by 3 bases and 3 bases, with 17 bases remaining between them. CDR3 in amino acids: CSASKLGQGHTEAFF. CDR3 sequence (DNA): TGCAGTGCTAGTAAGCTCGGCCAGGGGCACACTGAAGCTTTCTTT.

This rearrangement joins TRBV28 to TRBJ1-2; 8 nucleotides match TRBD1. This CDR3 contains 13 residues. Germline V gene lookup returns CDR1 MDHEN and CDR2 SYDVKM. With V trimmed by 6 bases and J by 6 bases, 6 bases remained unmatched. Here the CDR3 reads CASRYSGGDGYTF. The CDR3 DNA sequence: TGTGCCAGCAGGTACTCAGGGGGCGATGGCTACACCTTC.

The gene calls are TRBV2 and TRBJ2-7; no definite D call. The CDR3 loop spans 12 amino acids. Trimming stripped 7 bases from V and 6 bases from J, with 13 bases between. Germline V gene sequence: CDR1 SNHLY, CDR2 FYNNEI. The CDR3 bases are TGTGCCAGCATAGGGTTGAGAGGCGAGCAGTACTTC. Translating it yields CASIGLRGEQYF.

There are many counts of this clonotype. The chain carries TRBV7-6 and TRBJ2-1; weak D call: TRBD1 (6 bases). The CDR3 has 15 amino acids. V was clipped by 3 bases and J by 4 bases, with 13 bases between them. CDR1 is SGHVS and CDR2 is FNYEAQ in the germline V gene. The chain's CDR3 is CASSLGAGDYNEQFF. CDR3 coding DNA: TGTGCCAGCAGCTTGGGTGCAGGGGATTACAATGAGCAGTTCTTC.

The V and J genes are TRBV27 and TRBJ2-3; 8 bases agree with TRBD2. The CDR3 covers 14 residues. Germline V gene data show CDR1 as MNHEY and CDR2 as SMNVEV (reference sequence). V was pared by 5 bases and J by 4 bases, with 5 bases of the junction left unmatched. The CDR3 sequence is CASSRPGGADTQYF. The CDR3 DNA sequence: TGTGCCAGCAGTCGACCCGGGGGGGCAGATACGCAGTATTTT.

This clonotype was seen only a few times. V gene TRBV27 combines with J gene TRBJ1-1; TRBD1 might be the D (5 bases). Germline V lookup: CDR1 MNHEY, CDR2 SMNVEV (reference sequence). V dropped 3 bases and J dropped 2 bases, with 10 bases sitting between them. The CDR3 totals 14 residues. The CDR3 coding sequence is TGTGCCAGCAGTTTTGGGGGATTCAACACTGAAGCTTTCTTT. Amino acid sequence: CASSFGGFNTEAFF.

There are many counts of this clonotype. The chain recombines TRBV7-2 with TRBJ2-2; 8 nucleotides match TRBD1. From germline, CDR1 is SGHTA and CDR2 FQGNSA. After removal of 5 bases from V and 4 bases from J, the junction contained 12 bases not matched to a gene. This CDR3 spans 17 amino acids. The CDR3 DNA follows: TGTGCCAGCAGCCCCCGGGACAGGCGTTCTGGCACCGGGGAGCTGTTTTTT. Its protein product is CASSPRDRRSGTGELFF.

This clonotype was seen a handful of times. V usage is TRBV29-1 and J usage is TRBJ1-2; tentative D call: TRBD1 (5 bases). Per germline, CDR1 SQVTM and CDR2 ANQGSEA. The CDR3 runs 13 residues. Trimming took off 3 bases at V and 7 bases at J, with 15 bases between the two ends. In DNA form, the CDR3 reads TGCAGCGTTGAGGCAGGGTTTCGCGGTGGCTACACCTTC. This translates into CSVEAGFRGGYTF. The full variable domain, rest sourced from reference TRBV29-1 and TRBJ1-2, is SAVISQKPSRDICQRGTSLTIQCQVDSQVTMMFWYRQQPGQSLTLIATANQGSEATYESGFVIDKFPISRPNLTFSTLTVSNMSPEDSSIYLCSVEAGFRGGYTFGSGTRLTVV.

This clonotype was seen only a few times. This chain joins TRBV27 and TRBJ1-6; no clear D gene. Germline V gives CDR1 MNHEY, CDR2 SMNVEV (reference sequence). This CDR3 is 16 amino acids long. The V end was cut by 3 bases, the J end by 2 bases, with 11 bases between. CDR3 residues: CASSFRGSTYNSPLHF. CDR3 bases: TGTGCCAGCAGTTTCCGGGGAAGCACCTATAATTCACCCCTCCACTTT.

This clonotype was counted at least ten times. The chain combines TRBV6-1 with TRBJ2-7, with 11 bases lining up with TRBD2. J gave up 2 bases and V 3 bases, and 6 bases lay outside the gene matches. The CDR3 runs 16 residues. Germline CDR1 MNHNS, CDR2 SASEGT. This chain's CDR3 is CASSESLAGGPYEQYF. The CDR3 DNA is TGTGCCAGCAGTGAGTCATTAGCGGGAGGGCCCTACGAGCAGTACTTC.

This rearrangement joins TRBV20-1 to TRBJ1-1; 11 bases agree with TRBD1. J was trimmed by 0 bases and V by 0 bases; bases with no gene match: 6. There are 17 residues in the CDR3. Germline loops: CDR1 DFQATT, CDR2 SNEGSKA (reference sequence). CDR3: CSARDRWTGGLNTEAFF. In DNA, the CDR3 is TGCAGTGCTAGAGATCGTTGGACAGGGGGCCTGAACACTGAAGCTTTCTTT.

This clonotype was detected many times. The V and J genes are TRBV7-2 and TRBJ1-4, with D perhaps matching TRBD1 (5 bases). This CDR3 region has 14 residues. The V gene's germline CDR1 is SGHTA and CDR2 FQGNSA. The germline V and J ends were trimmed by 4 bases and 5 bases, with 11 bases remaining between them. The CDR3 nucleotides are TGTGCCAGCAGCTACGGGGCACCAAATGAAAAACTGTTTTTT. It encodes CASSYGAPNEKLFF.